The 17 T cell receptor beta chains below all came from one sample that was sequenced in a study of blood T cell repertoires in COVID-19. TCRdb keeps only in-frame clones here, not all; method: immunoSEQ multiplex PCR. The data contain around 480,000 clones, approximately 89% of them seen just once; the ten biggest clones take up 10% to 15%. Source material: peripheral blood. The receptors stem from a woman aged 50 to 60 with COVID-19, enrolled during active disease.

J is TRBJ1-5 and V is TRBV2; perhaps TRBD1 as D (5 bases). Deletions cut 5 bases from V and 0 bases from J, with 8 bases between. In germline, CDR1 is SNHLY, CDR2 FYNNEI. The CDR3 contains 14 residues. Here the CDR3 DNA reads TGTGCCAGCAGTCACAGGTATAGCAATCAGCCCCAGCATTTT. Encoded protein: CASSHRYSNQPQHF.

V and J are TRBV6-4 and TRBJ2-1; 9 bases line up with TRBD1. Germline loops: CDR1 MRHNA, CDR2 SNTAGT. J gave up 8 bases and V 6 bases, and 11 bases lay outside the gene matches. The CDR3 is 15 amino acids. CDR3 loop: CASSQRGTGLDEQFF. CDR3 sequence (DNA): TGTGCCAGCAGCCAGCGAGGGACAGGGCTAGATGAGCAGTTCTTC.

The chain joins TRBV4-1 to TRBJ2-1, with D perhaps TRBD2 (7 bases). CDR3 length: 16 amino acids. With 4 bases removed from V and 5 bases from J, the gap between germline ends came to 18 bases. Germline CDR1 reads MGHRA; CDR2 reads YSYEKL. This chain's CDR3 is CASSPPLRGRDNEQFF. In DNA form, the CDR3 reads TGCGCCAGCAGCCCCCCATTGCGGGGGCGCGACAATGAGCAGTTCTTC.

This clone was detected once. This chain connects TRBV5-1 to TRBJ2-1; 8 nucleotides align to TRBD2. Germline CDR1 and CDR2: SGHRS and YFSETQ. The CDR3 consists of 15 residues. Unmatched junction bases numbered 8, after V lost 2 bases and J lost 7 bases. The CDR3 DNA is TGCGCCAGCAGCTTTCGTAGCGGGACTAGGAATGAGCAGTTCTTC. It specifies CASSFRSGTRNEQFF. The variable domain in full, with the rest retrieved from reference TRBV5-1 and TRBJ2-1, is KAGVTQTPRYLIKTRGQQVTLSCSPISGHRSVSWYQQTPGQGLQFLFEYFSETQRNKGNFPGRFSGRQFSNSRSEMNVSTLELGDSALYLCASSFRSGTRNEQFFGPGTRLTVL.

This clone was detected once. The rearrangement links TRBV6-1 to TRBJ1-2; 9 bases align to TRBD1. The J segment lost 1 base and the V segment lost 3 bases, leaving 3 bases of the junction unmatched. This CDR3 is built from 15 residues. CDR1 and CDR2 (germline): MNHNS, SASEGT. The chain's CDR3 is CASSDGTGLNYGYTF. In DNA, the CDR3 is TGTGCCAGCAGTGATGGGACAGGGCTTAACTATGGCTACACCTTC.

This chain connects TRBV28 to TRBJ2-1; the D gene is possibly TRBD1 (6 bases). Trimming removed 4 bases from V and 4 bases from J, with 14 bases in between. CDR1 is MDHEN, CDR2 SYDVKM, per germline. CDR3 length equals 15 residues. Written as DNA, the CDR3 is TGTGCCAGCAGTTCGGGACAAGGCCCGTACAATGAGCAGTTCTTC. Translated, it gives CASSSGQGPYNEQFF.

This clone was counted only a few times. V is TRBV2 and J is TRBJ2-7; D might be TRBD2 (5 bases). The germline V gene encodes CDR1 SNHLY and CDR2 FYNNEI. V was cut by 3 bases and J by 2 bases, with 11 bases left in between. The CDR3 contains 14 residues. The CDR3 sequence: CASSDTTRAYEQYF. The CDR3 DNA sequence: TGTGCCAGCAGTGATACTACTAGGGCCTACGAGCAGTACTTC.

This clone appeared a single time. The V call is TRBV19, the J call TRBJ2-7, with D tentatively TRBD2 (6 bases). Trimming left V 6 bases short and J 3 bases short, with 15 bases between. The CDR3 sequence is 14 residues long. Germline V lookup: CDR1 LNHDA, CDR2 SQIVND (reference sequence). CDR3 nucleotide sequence: TGTGCCAGTAGCATCCGGGACTCCAACTACGAGCAGTACTTC. Its protein is CASSIRDSNYEQYF.

The rearrangement joins TRBV18 to TRBJ1-5, with a tentative D call TRBD1 (6 bases). Trimming took off 3 bases at V and 7 bases at J, with 13 bases between the two ends. CDR1 and CDR2 (germline): KGHSH, LQKENI. The CDR3 is 14 residues long. The CDR3 protein is CASSPWEGEQPQHF. The DNA of the CDR3 is TGTGCCAGCTCACCTTGGGAGGGGGAACAGCCCCAGCATTTT.

This chain links TRBV27 with TRBJ2-3, with D hard to call. The germline CDR1 and CDR2 sequences are MNHEY and SMNVEV (reference sequence). The CDR3 length is 13 residues. Trimming stripped 5 bases from V and 2 bases from J, with 8 bases between. The CDR3 region has the DNA TGTGCCAGCAGTCCAATCTACACAGATACGCAGTATTTT. Amino acid sequence: CASSPIYTDTQYF.

The V gene is TRBV5-1, the J gene TRBJ1-2, with a tentative D call TRBD1 (5 bases). The CDR3 length is 15 residues. The V gene's germline CDR1 is SGHRS and CDR2 YFSETQ. V lost 5 bases to trimming and J lost 2 bases, with 16 bases between them. CDR3 bases: TGCGCCAGCAGTCTTCAGGGATCTGGGAACTATGGCTACACCTTC. This translates into CASSLQGSGNYGYTF. Combining the CDR3 with reference TRBV5-1 and TRBJ1-2 gives the whole variable domain KAGVTQTPRYLIKTRGQQVTLSCSPISGHRSVSWYQQTPGQGLQFLFEYFSETQRNKGNFPGRFSGRQFSNSRSEMNVSTLELGDSALYLCASSLQGSGNYGYTFGSGTRLTVV.

The rearrangement uses TRBV27 and TRBJ1-6, with 11 positions matching TRBD1. Germline assignment: CDR1 MNHEY and CDR2 SMNVEV (reference sequence). CDR3 length: 15 amino acids. Losses at the gene ends were 8 bases for V and 9 bases for J; bases not matched to a gene: 9. The DNA of the CDR3 is TGTGCCAGCTTTAGTGGGGGGACAGGGGGTTCACCCCTCCACTTT. Encoded protein: CASFSGGTGGSPLHF.

The chain has TRBV4-1 and TRBJ2-1, with 13 bases lining up with TRBD2. The V and J ends lost 1 base and 5 bases, in that order; junction bases with no gene match: 5. Germline V gene sequence: CDR1 MGHRA, CDR2 YSYEKL. The CDR3 runs to 17 residues. In nucleotides, the CDR3 is TGCGCCAGCAGCCAAGTCCCGACTAGCGGGGGGAACAATGAGCAGTTCTTC. As protein: CASSQVPTSGGNNEQFF.

The chain joins TRBV4-1 to TRBJ1-1, with a tentative D call TRBD1 (5 bases). Germline assignment: CDR1 MGHRA and CDR2 YSYEKL. The CDR3 sequence is 15 residues long. V was pared by 4 bases and J by 5 bases, with 17 bases between. The CDR3 DNA reads as TGCGCCAGCAGCCGGGGTGGAGGGGAGGAGACTGAAGCTTTCTTT. Translating gives CASSRGGGEETEAFF.

The chain links TRBV3-1 (or the pseudogene TRBV3-2) to TRBJ2-1; a weak D match, TRBD2 (6 bases). Looked up from germline, CDR1 is LGHDT and CDR2 is YNNKEL (reference sequence). V was pared by 6 bases and J by 7 bases, with 19 bases between. The CDR3 consists of 15 residues. CDR3 in amino acids: CASRPLGDSRNEQFF. CDR3 DNA: TGTGCCAGCAGGCCTCTTGGGGACTCCAGAAATGAGCAGTTCTTC.

The chain employs TRBV7-2 and TRBJ2-7, with 14 bases that match TRBD2. The CDR3 is made up of 14 amino acids. Germline assignment: CDR1 SGHTA and CDR2 FQGNSA. The V segment lost 4 bases and the J segment 9 bases; nucleotides outside the gene matches: 5. The CDR3, as DNA: TGTGCCAGCAGCTCGACTAGCGGGGGGGCGGTGCAGTACTTC. Protein: CASSSTSGGAVQYF.

This sequence joins TRBV15 and TRBJ2-6; a weak D match, TRBD2 (5 bases). V was cut by 1 base and J by 10 bases, with 20 bases left in between. CDR3 size: 17 residues. Per germline, CDR1 LNHNV and CDR2 YYDKDF (reference sequence). The CDR3 sequence is CATSRGPADGRGNVLTF. CDR3 nucleotides: TGTGCCACCAGCAGAGGTCCTGCGGACGGACGCGGGAACGTCCTGACTTTC.